These 2 T cell receptor beta chains share one sample of origin, sequenced in a study of T cells in Graves' hyperthyroidism and ophthalmopathy. Regions amplified from RNA transcripts were the TCR beta CDR3 regions. The primer set for the first-round RT-PCR of the TCR CDR3 was HTBI. TCRdb re-called the multiplex PCR reads through MiXCR, storing one row per CDR3 protein. The data show approximately 690,000 distinct CDR3 sequences, more than 12% seen once. The specimen sequenced was blood. These receptor sequences come from a woman between 45 and 65 years old with Graves' ophthalmopathy.

This clonotype has a count of ten or more. J is TRBJ2-1 and V is TRBV5-1; D is possibly TRBD1 or TRBD2 (5 bases each). V lost 4 bases and J 7 bases, leaving 18 bases between the germline ends. The germline V gene encodes CDR1 SGHRS and CDR2 YFSETQ. The CDR3 spans 15 residues. The CDR3 DNA reads TGCGCCAGCAGCGAAACCGGGACCACAACTAATGAGCAGTTCTTC. Translating it yields CASSETGTTTNEQFF.

There are a few counts of this clonotype. Just one base apart from a much larger clone, this may be a read error. The chain employs TRBV13 and TRBJ2-5; 8 bases map to TRBD2. V gave up 1 base and J gave up 3 bases; unmatched junction bases: 4. The CDR3 sequence is 15 residues long. Per the germline V gene, CDR1 is PRHDT and CDR2 is FYEKMQ (reference sequence). The CDR3 is CASSLAGGGKETQYF. CDR3 nucleotide sequence: TGTGCCAGCAGCTTAGCGGGAGGGGGGAAAGAGACCCAGTACTTC.